These T cell receptor beta chains were read from a single sample in a study of blood T cells in healthy people across ages. Each CDR3 protein gets one entry after TCRdb re-called the 5' RACE reads with MiXCR. The repertoire has some 1.4 million distinct CDR3 sequences, around 42% of them found once; the top ten carry roughly 7.9%. What was sequenced was blood. These receptors originate from a woman under 30 in good health. Both conserved end residues are part of each CDR3. A D gene is named only where the DNA matches it firmly. A row's size may be missing; if present it is once, few, many or a size class.

>TRBV6-1|.|.|TRBJ2-4
CAVVSRVFDKNIQYF
TGTGCCGTGGTGAGCAGGGTTTTCGACAAAAACATTCAGTACTTC
>TRBV4-2|.|TRBD1|TRBJ2-1
CVTTGQGVNEQFF
TGTGTCACTACCGGACAGGGGGTCAATGAGCAGTTCTTC
>TRBV20-1|.|TRBD2|TRBJ2-1
CSAKRGLAGGSSSYNEQFF
TGCAGTGCTAAGAGGGGACTAGCGGGGGGGTCCAGCTCCTACAATGAGCAGTTCTTC
>TRBV20-1|.|TRBD2|TRBJ2-1
CSARGSGLADNEQFF
TGCAGTGCTAGAGGTTCAGGACTAGCGGACAATGAGCAGTTCTTC
>TRBV12-5|.|TRBD2|TRBJ2-2
CASGFGASGNTGELFF
TGTGCTAGTGGTTTTGGGGCTAGCGGGAACACCGGGGAGCTGTTTTTT
>TRBV5-6|.|.|TRBJ1-2
CTSTLGGDGYTF
TGTACCAGCACCCTGGGGGGAGATGGCTACACCTTC
>TRBV2|few|.|TRBJ2-1
CASSEDRYNEQFF
TGTGCCAGCAGTGAGGACAGATACAATGAGCAGTTCTTC
>TRBV9|.|TRBD2|TRBJ2-3
CASSPEIAGFGTDTQYF
TGTGCCAGCAGCCCTGAAATAGCGGGGTTTGGCACAGATACGCAGTATTTT
>TRBV4-2|few|.|TRBJ2-3
CASSPQNGGSGDTQYF
TGTGCCAGCAGCCCGCAAAACGGGGGTTCGGGAGATACGCAGTATTTT
>TRBV24-1|.|TRBD1|TRBJ2-1
CATSATGGGTGNEQFF
TGTGCCACCAGTGCCACAGGGGGCGGAACAGGGAATGAGCAGTTCTTC
>TRBV4-1|.|.|TRBJ1-2
CASSQDKEAYNYGYTF
TGCGCCAGCAGCCAAGATAAGGAGGCTTACAACTATGGCTACACCTTC
>TRBV15|.|.|TRBJ1-4
CATSRGLAGEKLFF
TGTGCCACCAGCAGAGGTCTTGCAGGGGAAAAACTGTTTTTT
>TRBV7-2|few|TRBD1|TRBJ2-7
CASSLQGAKSYEQYF
TGTGCCAGCAGCCTCCAGGGGGCGAAGAGCTACGAGCAGTACTTC
>TRBV20-1|.|.|TRBJ1-2
CSARGLPRGYGYTF
TGCAGTGCTAGAGGCCTCCCCCGGGGATATGGCTACACCTTC
>TRBV20-1|.|.|TRBJ1-1
CSASRQTMNTEAFF
TGCAGTGCTAGCCGACAGACGATGAACACTGAAGCTTTCTTT
>TRBV20-1|few|TRBD2|TRBJ2-5
CSASSGRTGETQYF
TGCAGTGCTAGTAGCGGGAGGACCGGAGAGACCCAGTACTTC
>TRBV25-1|few|TRBD2|TRBJ2-1
CASSEFFFYTLAGKNGEQFF
TGTGCCAGCAGTGAATTTTTCTTTTACACACTAGCGGGAAAGAATGGTGAGCAGTTCTTC
>TRBV11-2|.|.|TRBJ2-5
CASSPAIQETQYF
TGTGCCAGCAGCCCGGCAATACAAGAGACCCAGTACTTC
>TRBV15|.|TRBD1|TRBJ2-3
CATSWTGLANTQYF
TGTGCCACCAGCTGGACAGGGCTCGCCAATACGCAGTATTTT
>TRBV20-1|few|TRBD2|TRBJ2-3
CSAKLAGGIDTQYF
TGCAGTGCTAAACTAGCGGGGGGGATAGATACGCAGTATTTT
>TRBV4-1|.|TRBD1|TRBJ1-5
CASSQGQGAGGPQHF
TGCGCCAGCAGCCAGGGACAGGGGGCCGGAGGGCCCCAGCATTTT
>TRBV19|.|TRBD2|TRBJ2-1
CASSPTSTSGVYNEQFF
TGTGCCAGTAGTCCGACCTCGACTAGCGGGGTCTACAATGAGCAGTTCTTC
>TRBV20-1|once|.|TRBJ1-4
CSTLIAPGEKLFF
TGCAGTACTCTTATCGCGCCGGGGGAAAAACTGTTTTTT
>TRBV27|.|TRBD1|TRBJ1-4
CASSETGTVNEKLFF
TGTGCCAGCAGTGAAACCGGGACAGTAAACGAAAAACTGTTTTTT
>TRBV20-1|.|TRBD2|TRBJ2-1
CSASQAGGPDEQFF
TGCAGTGCTAGCCAAGCGGGGGGGCCGGATGAGCAGTTCTTC
>TRBV29-1|.|TRBD1|TRBJ2-3
CSVPPGQSVDTQYF
TGCAGCGTCCCGCCGGGACAGTCAGTAGATACGCAGTATTTT
>TRBV4-1|few|TRBD1|TRBJ1-2
CASSQTPGQGNYGYTF
TGCGCCAGCAGCCAAACCCCCGGACAGGGGAACTATGGCTACACCTTC
>TRBV27|.|TRBD1|TRBJ1-5
CASSLRPPGQRDNRPQHF
TGTGCCAGCAGTCTACGTCCGCCGGGACAGAGGGATAATCGGCCCCAGCATTTT